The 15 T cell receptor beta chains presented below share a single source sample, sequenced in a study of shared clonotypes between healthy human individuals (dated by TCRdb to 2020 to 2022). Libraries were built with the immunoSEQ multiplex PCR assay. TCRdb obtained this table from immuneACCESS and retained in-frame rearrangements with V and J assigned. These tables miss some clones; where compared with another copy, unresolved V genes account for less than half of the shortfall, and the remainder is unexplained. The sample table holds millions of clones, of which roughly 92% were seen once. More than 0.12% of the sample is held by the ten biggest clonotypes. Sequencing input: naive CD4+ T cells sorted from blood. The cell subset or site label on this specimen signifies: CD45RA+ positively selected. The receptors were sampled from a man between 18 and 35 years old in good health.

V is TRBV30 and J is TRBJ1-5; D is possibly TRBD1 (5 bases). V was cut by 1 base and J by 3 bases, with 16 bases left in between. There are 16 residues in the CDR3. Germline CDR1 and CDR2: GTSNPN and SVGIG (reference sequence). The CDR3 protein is CAWSGPSTGPNQPQHF. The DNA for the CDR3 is TGTGCCTGGAGTGGTCCGTCTACAGGACCCAATCAGCCCCAGCATTTT. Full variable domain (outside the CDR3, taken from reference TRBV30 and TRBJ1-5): SQTIHQWPATLVQPVGSPLSLECTVEGTSNPNLYWYRQAAGRGLQLLFYSVGIGQISSEVPQNLSASRPQDRQFILSSKKLLLSDSGFYLCAWSGPSTGPNQPQHFGDGTRLSIL.

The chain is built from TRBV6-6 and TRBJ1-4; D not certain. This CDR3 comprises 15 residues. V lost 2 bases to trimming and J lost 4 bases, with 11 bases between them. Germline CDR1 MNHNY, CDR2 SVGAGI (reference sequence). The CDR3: CASSYRAAGNEKLFF. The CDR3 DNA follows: TGTGCCAGCAGTTACCGGGCAGCTGGTAATGAAAAACTGTTTTTT.

The CDR3 sequence: CASSLAGGDYEQYF. DNA of the CDR3: TGTGCCAGCAGCTTAGCGGGGGGAGACTACGAGCAGTACTTC. The chain uses TRBV7-9 and TRBJ2-7; D is perhaps TRBD2 (6 bases). Trimming stripped 0 bases from V and 3 bases from J, with 9 bases between. From germline, CDR1 is SEHNR and CDR2 FQNEAQ (reference sequence). This CDR3 comprises 14 residues.

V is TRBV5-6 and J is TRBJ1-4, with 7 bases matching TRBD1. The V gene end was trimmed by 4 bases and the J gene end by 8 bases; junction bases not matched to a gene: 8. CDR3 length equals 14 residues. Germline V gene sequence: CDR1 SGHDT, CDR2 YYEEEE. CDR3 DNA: TGTGCCAGCAGCACGACAGGGCCTGGCGAAAAACTGTTTTTT. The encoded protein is CASSTTGPGEKLFF.

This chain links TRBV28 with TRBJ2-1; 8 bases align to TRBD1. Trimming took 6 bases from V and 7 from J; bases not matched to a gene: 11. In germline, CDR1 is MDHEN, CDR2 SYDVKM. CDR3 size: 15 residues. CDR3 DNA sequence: TGTGCCAGCAGCTGGAGAATGACAGGGGTTAATGAGCAGTTCTTC. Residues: CASSWRMTGVNEQFF.

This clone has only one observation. The CDR3 sequence: CASSVGQGVVGYTF. The DNA for the CDR3 is TGTGCCAGCAGCGTAGGACAGGGGGTGGTTGGCTACACCTTC. This chain uses TRBV9 with TRBJ1-2, with 9 bases that match TRBD1. The CDR3 consists of 14 residues. V trimming: 0 bases; J trimming: 7 bases; junction bases outside the gene matches: 4. The V gene's germline CDR1 is SGDLS and CDR2 YYNGEE. Drawing the rest from reference TRBV9 and TRBJ1-2, the complete variable domain is DSGVTQTPKHLITATGQRVTLRCSPRSGDLSVYWYQQSLDQGLQFLIQYYNGEERAKGNILERFSAQQFPDLHSELNLSSLELGDSALYFCASSVGQGVVGYTFGSGTRLTVV.

The CDR3 coding sequence is TGCGCCAGCCGGACTAGCGGGGGTGAAGATACGCAGTATTTT. It specifies CASRTSGGEDTQYF. The chain employs TRBV5-1 and TRBJ2-3, with TRBD2 matching 13 bases. The junction had 4 bases not matched to a gene; V was cut back by 7 bases and J by 5 bases. CDR3 size: 14 residues. Germline assignment: CDR1 SGHRS and CDR2 YFSETQ.

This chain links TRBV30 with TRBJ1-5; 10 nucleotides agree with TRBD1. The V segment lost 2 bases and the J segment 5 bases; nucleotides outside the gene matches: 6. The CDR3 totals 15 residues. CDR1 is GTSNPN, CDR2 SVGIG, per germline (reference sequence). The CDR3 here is CAWSLPGTGDQPQHF. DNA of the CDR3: TGTGCCTGGAGTCTACCTGGGACAGGGGATCAGCCCCAGCATTTT.

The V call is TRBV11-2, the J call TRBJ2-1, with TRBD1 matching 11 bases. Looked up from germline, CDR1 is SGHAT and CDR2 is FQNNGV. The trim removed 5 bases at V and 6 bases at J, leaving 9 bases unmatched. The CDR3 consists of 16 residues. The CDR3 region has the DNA TGTGCCAGCAGCCCATGGGGGACAGGGGGACCCAATGAGCAGTTCTTC. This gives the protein CASSPWGTGGPNEQFF.

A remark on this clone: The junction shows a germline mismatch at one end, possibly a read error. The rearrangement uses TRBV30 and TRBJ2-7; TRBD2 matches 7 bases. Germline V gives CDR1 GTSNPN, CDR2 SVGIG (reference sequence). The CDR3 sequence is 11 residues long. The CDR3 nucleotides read TGTGCCTGGAGTGTAGGGGCTAGCGGTAACTTC. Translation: CAWSVGASGNF.

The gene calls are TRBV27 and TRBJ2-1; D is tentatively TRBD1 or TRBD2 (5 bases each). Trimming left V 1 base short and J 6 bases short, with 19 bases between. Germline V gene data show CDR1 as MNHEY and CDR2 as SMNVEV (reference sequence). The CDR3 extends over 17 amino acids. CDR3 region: CASSLWESGWAGNEQFF. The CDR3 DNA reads TGTGCCAGCAGTTTATGGGAATCAGGGTGGGCGGGCAATGAGCAGTTCTTC.

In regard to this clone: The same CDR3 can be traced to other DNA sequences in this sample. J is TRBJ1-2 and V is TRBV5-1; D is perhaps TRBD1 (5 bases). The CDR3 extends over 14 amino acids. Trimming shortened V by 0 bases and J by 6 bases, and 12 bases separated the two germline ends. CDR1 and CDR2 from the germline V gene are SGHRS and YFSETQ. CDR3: CASSLGQGEDGYTF. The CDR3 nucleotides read TGCGCCAGCAGCTTGGGGCAGGGAGAAGATGGCTACACCTTC.

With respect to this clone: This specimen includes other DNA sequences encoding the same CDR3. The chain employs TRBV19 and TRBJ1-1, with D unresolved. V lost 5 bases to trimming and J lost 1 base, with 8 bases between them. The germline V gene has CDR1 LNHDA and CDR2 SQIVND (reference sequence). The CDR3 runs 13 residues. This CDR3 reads CASSSGGNTEAFF. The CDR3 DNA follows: TGTGCCAGTAGTTCGGGCGGGAACACTGAAGCTTTCTTT. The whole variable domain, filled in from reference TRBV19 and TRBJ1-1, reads DGGITQSPKYLFRKEGQNVTLSCEQNLNHDAMYWYRQDPGQGLRLIYYSQIVNDFQKGDIAEGYSVSREKKESFPLTVTSAQKNPTAFYLCASSSGGNTEAFFGQGTRLTVV.

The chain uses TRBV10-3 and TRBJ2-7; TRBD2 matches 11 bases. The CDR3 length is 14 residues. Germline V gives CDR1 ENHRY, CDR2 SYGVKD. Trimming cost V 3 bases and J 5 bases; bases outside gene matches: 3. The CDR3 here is CAISELLAGDEQYF. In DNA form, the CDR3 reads TGTGCCATCAGTGAATTACTAGCGGGAGACGAGCAGTACTTC.

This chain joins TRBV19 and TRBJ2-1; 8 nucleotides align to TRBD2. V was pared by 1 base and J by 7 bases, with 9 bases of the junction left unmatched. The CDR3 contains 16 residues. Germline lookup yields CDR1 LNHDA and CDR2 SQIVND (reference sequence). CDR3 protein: CASSIASGPITNEQFF. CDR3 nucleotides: TGTGCCAGTAGTATAGCTAGCGGGCCCATAACGAATGAGCAGTTCTTC. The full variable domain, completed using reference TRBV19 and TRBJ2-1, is DGGITQSPKYLFRKEGQNVTLSCEQNLNHDAMYWYRQDPGQGLRLIYYSQIVNDFQKGDIAEGYSVSREKKESFPLTVTSAQKNPTAFYLCASSIASGPITNEQFFGPGTRLTVL.